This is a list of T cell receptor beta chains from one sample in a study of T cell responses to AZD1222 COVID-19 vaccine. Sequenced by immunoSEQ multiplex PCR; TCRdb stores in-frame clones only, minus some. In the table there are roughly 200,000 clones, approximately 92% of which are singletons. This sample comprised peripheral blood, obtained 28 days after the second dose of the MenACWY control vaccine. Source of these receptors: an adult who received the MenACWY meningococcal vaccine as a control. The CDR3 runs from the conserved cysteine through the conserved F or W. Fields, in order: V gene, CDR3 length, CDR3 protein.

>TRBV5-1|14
CASSWTQSTGELFF
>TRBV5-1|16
CASSLQTSGITGELFF
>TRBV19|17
CASSRTLTASSGNTIYF
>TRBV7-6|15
CASSLATGRYSPLHF
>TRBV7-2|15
CASKEQGPRGTEAFF
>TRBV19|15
CASSTHRGSMDEQFF
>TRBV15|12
CATSRVSEKLFF
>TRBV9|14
CASSVGGRNYGYTF
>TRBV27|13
CASSPAQYQPQHF
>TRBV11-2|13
CASSAQGFYGYTF
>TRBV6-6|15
CASKIGDTTPYGYTF
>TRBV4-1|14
CASSQDHREMGYTF
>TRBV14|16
CASSQDWGLLNTEAFF
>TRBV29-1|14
CSVRTYRVKETQYF
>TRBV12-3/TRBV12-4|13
CASSLASNQPQHF
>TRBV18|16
CASSPLTTRSTDTQYF
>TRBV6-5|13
CASSPTRGNTIYF
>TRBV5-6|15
CASSLGTESFYGYTF
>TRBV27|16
CASSPLGTGGPDTQYF
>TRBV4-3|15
CASSQDGLYNSPLHF
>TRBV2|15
CASNPDRAYYNEQFF
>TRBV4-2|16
CASSQGAGGPTDTQYF
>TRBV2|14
CASQRGTEAYEQYF
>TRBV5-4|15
CASSIRQGWGTEAFF
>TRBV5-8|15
CASSAGQIPTDTQYF
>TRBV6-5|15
CASSPVRTGNTEAFF
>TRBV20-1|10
CSAPPSPLHF
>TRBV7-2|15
CASSSQERVGYGYTF
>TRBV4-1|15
CASSQGPVTNYGYTF
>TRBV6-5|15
CASRYQTGTNEKLFF
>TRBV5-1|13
CASSLGAGAGYTF
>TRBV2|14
CASSAPGARAGYTF
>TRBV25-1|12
CASSDAPRGYTF
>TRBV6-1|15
CASSSTTGGSTEAFF
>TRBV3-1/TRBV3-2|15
CASSQAQGPGQPQHF
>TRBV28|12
CASSPVRGKLFF
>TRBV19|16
CASRTGQGFWGEKLFF
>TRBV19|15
CASRTSGVYNQPQHF
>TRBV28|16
CASSPYDQLTSNGYTF
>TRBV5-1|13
CASSLSRDYGYTF
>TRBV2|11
CASRLGTEAFF
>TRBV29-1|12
CSGQGDNYGYTF
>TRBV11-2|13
CASSVDRGNEQFF
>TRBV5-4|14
CASSFGQGYNEQFF
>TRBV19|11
CASSTGYEQYF
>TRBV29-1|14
CSVTGMSSYNEQFF
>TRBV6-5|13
CASSYGQNYGYTF
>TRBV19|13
CASGGRGNQPQHF
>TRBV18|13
CASSEGQQETQYF
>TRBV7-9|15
CASSLAGTGTSPLHF
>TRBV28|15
CASSPTGSVNTEAFF
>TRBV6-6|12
CASRATGGEQYF
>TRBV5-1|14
CASSLPYTNTEAFF